What follows describes a single T cell receptor beta chain. In the authors' methods: Reference gene primer amplification yielded estimated nucleated cell counts. Produced via immunoSEQ multiplex PCR; TCRdb's table is partial and in-frame only. The DNA gave D and trimming, while V, J and clone size come from that table. The sample holds over 150,000 clones, more than 80% seen once. With 3 bases removed from V and 4 bases from J, the gap between germline ends came to 13 bases. CDR1 SGHRS and CDR2 YFSETQ come from the germline V gene. The CDR3 is made up of 15 amino acids. This sample stems from a study of blood T cell repertoires in COVID-19. Across the whole study: The samples span acute and convalescent COVID-19 from the United States, Italy and Spain. The cDNA or gDNA used as material had been derived from T cells, B-cell-depleted T cells, or PBMCs.

The sequence was obtained from a man aged 50 to 59 with acute or convalescent COVID-19. Sequencing input: peripheral blood. The genes are TRBV5-1 and TRBJ1-4; D is perhaps TRBD1 (6 bases). The CDR3 loop reads CASSSRGALNEKLFF. The CDR3 DNA sequence: TGCGCCAGCAGCTCGCGGGGGGCCCTTAATGAAAAACTGTTTTTT.